This T cell receptor beta chain is drawn from a study of CD8 T cells in Susac syndrome. The V end lost 1 base, the J end lost 14 bases, and 6 bases lay between the germline ends. This CDR3 is 11 amino acids long. Germline V gene data show CDR1 as SEHNR and CDR2 as FQNEAQ (reference sequence). The RNA input was roughly 0.45 to 1 ug, and it was reverse transcribed with random hexamers. TCRdb processed the immunoSEQ multiplex PCR reads anew with MiXCR; each CDR3 protein has one entry. The table has more than 100,000 distinct CDR3 sequences, 90% to 95% seen once. The table lists this clonotype with a count of one.

The clonotype comes from a human donor with Susac syndrome. The chain combines TRBV7-9 with TRBJ1-6; D remains ambiguous. Source material: CD8+ T cells from PBMCs. The CDR3 sequence is CASSLDRALHF. The CDR3 region has the DNA TGTGCCAGCAGCTTAGATAGGGCCCTCCACTTT.